This T cell receptor (beta chain) was recovered during a study of radiotherapy plus CTLA-4 blockade in lung cancer. In the study overall: Among enrolled patients, under 20% responded and 30% to 40% achieved disease control.

General observations from the study: TCR clones of tumor origin grew in blood after radiotherapy plus ipilimumab.

Measured with immunoSEQ multiplex PCR; TCRdb has only the in-frame clones, and not every one. The table includes about 70,000 clones, roughly 76% detected once. Trimming removed 5 bases from V and 7 bases from J, with 7 bases in between. The CDR3 spans 12 residues. Germline V gives CDR1 SGHDT, CDR2 YYEEEE. In regard to this clone: Its antigen is undetermined.

The gene calls are TRBV5-6 and TRBJ1-6; D is unresolved. The source is a human donor with non-small cell lung cancer whose response to radiotherapy plus ipilimumab could not be evaluated. Some clones in this sample may be carry-over from other donors' samples. This specimen was peripheral blood, taken from a patient treated with radiotherapy plus ipilimumab. The CDR3 DNA sequence: TGTGCCAGCAGTTGGCCGAATTCACCCCTCCACTTT. Translation: CASSWPNSPLHF.